This TCR beta chain was sequenced for a study of radiation and T cells in renal cell carcinoma. With regard to this clone: Its antigen is currently unknown.

Generated by immunoSEQ multiplex PCR, the TCRdb table keeps only in-frame clones and is missing some. Of fewer than 150,000 clones in the sample, around 89% are singletons; the top ten hold nearly 6%. J was trimmed by 1 base and V by 2 bases; bases with no gene match: 8. The CDR3 spans 16 residues. Germline V gene data show CDR1 as SGHDT and CDR2 as YYEEEE. Documented time point: blood 2 weeks post-SBRT. Treatment reported: 15 Gy SBRT to primary tumor, nephrectomy 4 weeks later. Findings and caveats of the study: Top tumor clonotypes rose in blood 2 weeks post-radiation, then contracted.

The sequencing used blood, collected from a patient whose treatment included radiotherapy and nephrectomy. The rearrangement uses TRBV5-6 and TRBJ1-2; 7 bases fit TRBD1. This clonotype originated in a woman aged 70-85 years with renal cell carcinoma. The CDR3 is CASSFLPTGVNYGYTF. CDR3 bases: TGTGCCAGCAGCTTCCTACCAACAGGGGTTAACTATGGCTACACCTTC.